This T cell receptor beta chain was documented in a study of patients and donors after allogeneic stem cell transplantation (dated by TCRdb to 2018 to 2020). A single count supports this clonotype. Its antigen remains unidentified. No much larger clone exists at a distance of one base, and base qualities are not known. One read offers little support. Libraries came from RT-PCR. The instrument given in TCRdb is NextSeq 550. The public reads were run again by TCRdb, first through fastp at Q25 and then through MiXCR, and only productive beta chains were kept. Under each unique CDR3 protein, matching rows form one entry showing the most common genes and DNA. For this sample there are around 170,000 distinct CDR3 sequences; nearly 25% appear just once. The top ten hold 25% to 30% of the sample. CDR1 and CDR2, looked up from the germline V gene, are MGHRA and YSYEKL. V was cut back by 0 bases and J by 6 bases, leaving a gap of 11 bases between them. The CDR3 sequence holds 15 residues, the cysteine and phenylalanine included. Solely the CDR3 DNA is kept, with 45 bases framed from the first base.

The clonotype was recovered from a human donor who was either an allogeneic HSCT recipient or a stem cell or donor lymphocyte infusion donor (not recorded which). It is not recorded whose cells these are; they may come from a transplant donor. The rearranged chain carries TRBV4-1 and TRBJ1-4; TRBD1 could be the D gene, as 5 bases match. The specimen was blood, either unsorted or a sorted T cell fraction (not recorded which). The CDR3 has the sequence CASSQDGTADEKLFF. The sequenced DNA is TGCGCCAGCAGCCAAGACGGGACCGCAGATGAAAAACTGTTTTTT.